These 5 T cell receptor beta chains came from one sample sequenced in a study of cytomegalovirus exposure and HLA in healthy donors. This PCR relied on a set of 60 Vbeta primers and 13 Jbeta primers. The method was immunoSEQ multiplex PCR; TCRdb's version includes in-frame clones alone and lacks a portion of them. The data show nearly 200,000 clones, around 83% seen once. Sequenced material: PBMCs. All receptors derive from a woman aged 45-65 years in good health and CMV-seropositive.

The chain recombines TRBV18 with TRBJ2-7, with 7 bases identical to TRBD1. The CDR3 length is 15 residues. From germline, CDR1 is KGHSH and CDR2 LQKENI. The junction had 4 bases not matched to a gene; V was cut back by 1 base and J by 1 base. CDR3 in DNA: TGTGCCAGCTCACCACGGCAGGGGGATTCCTACGAGCAGTACTTC. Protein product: CASSPRQGDSYEQYF.

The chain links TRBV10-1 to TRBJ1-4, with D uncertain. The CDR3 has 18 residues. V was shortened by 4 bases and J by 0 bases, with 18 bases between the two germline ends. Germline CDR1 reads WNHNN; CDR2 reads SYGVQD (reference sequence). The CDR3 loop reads CASSARNSPSATNEKLFF. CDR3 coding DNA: TGCGCCAGCAGTGCAAGGAACAGTCCCTCTGCAACTAATGAAAAACTGTTTTTT.

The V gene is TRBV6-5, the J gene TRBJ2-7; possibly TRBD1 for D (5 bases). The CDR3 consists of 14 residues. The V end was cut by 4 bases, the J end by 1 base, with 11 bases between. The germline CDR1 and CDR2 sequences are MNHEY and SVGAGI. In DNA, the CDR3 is TGTGCCAGCAGTTCCTCCGACAGTTCCTACGAGCAGTACTTC. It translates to CASSSSDSSYEQYF.

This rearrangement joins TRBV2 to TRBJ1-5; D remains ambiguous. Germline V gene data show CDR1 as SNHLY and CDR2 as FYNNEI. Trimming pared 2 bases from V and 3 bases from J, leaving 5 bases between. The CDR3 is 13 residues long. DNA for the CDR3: TGTGCCAGCAGTGAAAACATCAATCAGCCCCAGCATTTT. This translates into CASSENINQPQHF.

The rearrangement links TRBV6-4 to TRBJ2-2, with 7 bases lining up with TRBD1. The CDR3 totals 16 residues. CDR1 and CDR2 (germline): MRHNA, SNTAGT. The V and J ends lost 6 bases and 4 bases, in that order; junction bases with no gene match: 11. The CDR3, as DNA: TGTGCCAGCAGGGATACCCCTACAGGGGTCACCGGGGAGCTGTTTTTT. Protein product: CASRDTPTGVTGELFF.